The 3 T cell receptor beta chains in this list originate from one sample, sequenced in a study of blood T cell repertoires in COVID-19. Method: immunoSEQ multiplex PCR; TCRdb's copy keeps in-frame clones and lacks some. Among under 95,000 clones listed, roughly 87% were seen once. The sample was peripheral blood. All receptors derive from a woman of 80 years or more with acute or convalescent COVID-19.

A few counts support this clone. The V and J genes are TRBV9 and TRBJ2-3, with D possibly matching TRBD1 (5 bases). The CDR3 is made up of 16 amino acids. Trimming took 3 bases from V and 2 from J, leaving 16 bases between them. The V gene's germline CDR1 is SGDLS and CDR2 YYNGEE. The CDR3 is CASSEGFNTYTDTQYF. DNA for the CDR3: TGTGCCAGCAGCGAGGGGTTCAACACGTACACAGATACGCAGTATTTT.

The CDR3 region has the DNA TGCGCCAGCAGCCAGGGGACAGTGTCAACTAATGAAAAACTGTTTTTT. Translating gives CASSQGTVSTNEKLFF. The chain has TRBV4-3 and TRBJ1-4, with 7 bases that match TRBD1. CDR3 length: 16 amino acids. In germline, CDR1 is LGHNA, CDR2 YSLEER. The V gene end was trimmed by 3 bases and the J gene end by 0 bases; junction bases not matched to a gene: 4.

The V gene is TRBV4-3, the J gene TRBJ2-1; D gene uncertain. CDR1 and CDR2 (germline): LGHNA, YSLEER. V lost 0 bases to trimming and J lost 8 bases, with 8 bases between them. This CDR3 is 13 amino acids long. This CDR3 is CASSQDLVHEQFF. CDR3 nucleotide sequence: TGCGCCAGCAGCCAAGATTTAGTCCATGAGCAGTTCTTC.